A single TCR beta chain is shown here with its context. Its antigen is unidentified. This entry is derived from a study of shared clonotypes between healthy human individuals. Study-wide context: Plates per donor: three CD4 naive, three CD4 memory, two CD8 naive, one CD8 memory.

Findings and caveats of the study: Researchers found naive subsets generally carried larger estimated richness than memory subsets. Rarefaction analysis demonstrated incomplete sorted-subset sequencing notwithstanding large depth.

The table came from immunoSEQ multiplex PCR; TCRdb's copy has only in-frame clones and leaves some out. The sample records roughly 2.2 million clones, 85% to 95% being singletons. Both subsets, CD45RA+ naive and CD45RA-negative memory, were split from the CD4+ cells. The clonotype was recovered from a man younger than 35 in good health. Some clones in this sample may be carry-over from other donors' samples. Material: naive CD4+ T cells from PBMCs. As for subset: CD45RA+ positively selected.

The DNA for the CDR3 is TGTGCCTGGAGTGGACCGGGACAGATCTCCTACAATGAGCAGTTCTTC. As protein: CAWSGPGQISYNEQFF. J is TRBJ2-1 and V is TRBV30; 7 nucleotides line up with TRBD1. The CDR3 covers 16 residues. With V trimmed by 1 base and J by 0 bases, 6 bases remained unmatched. Germline CDR1 reads GTSNPN; CDR2 reads SVGIG (reference sequence).